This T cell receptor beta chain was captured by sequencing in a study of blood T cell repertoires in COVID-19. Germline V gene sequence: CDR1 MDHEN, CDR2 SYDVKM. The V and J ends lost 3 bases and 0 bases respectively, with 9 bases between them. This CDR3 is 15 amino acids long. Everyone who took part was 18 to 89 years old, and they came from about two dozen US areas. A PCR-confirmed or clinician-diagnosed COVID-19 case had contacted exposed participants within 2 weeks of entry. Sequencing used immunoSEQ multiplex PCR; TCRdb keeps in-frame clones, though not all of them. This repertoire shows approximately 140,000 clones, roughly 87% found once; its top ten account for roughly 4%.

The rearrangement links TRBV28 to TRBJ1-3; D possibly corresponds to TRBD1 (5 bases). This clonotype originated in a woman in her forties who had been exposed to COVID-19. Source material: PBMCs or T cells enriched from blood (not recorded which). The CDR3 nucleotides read TGTGCCAGCAGTTTCCCGACAGACTCTGGAAACACCATATATTTT. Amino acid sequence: CASSFPTDSGNTIYF.